Listed below are T cell receptor beta chains from one sample, sequenced in a study of OX40 agonist ivuxolimab in advanced cancers. Sequencing was performed with immunoSEQ multiplex PCR; in TCRdb, only in-frame clones are kept and a portion is missing. The sample yields some 87,000 clones, 85% to 95% seen once. This specimen consisted of CD4+ or CD8+ T cells sorted from blood, obtained in a trial of the OX40 agonist ivuxolimab. These receptor sequences come from an adult with an advanced solid tumor such as melanoma, head and neck, liver or kidney cancer. Both conserved end residues are part of each CDR3. A D gene is named only where the DNA matches it firmly. Size tells how often a clone was seen (once, few, many) or the class of an expanded clone, and some rows leave it out.

size: .; V: TRBV6-5; D: .; J: TRBJ2-5; DNA: TGTGCCAGCAGTTACCGCAACGAAGAGACCCAGTACTTC; CDR3: CASSYRNEETQYF
size: .; V: TRBV9; D: TRBD2; J: TRBJ2-1; DNA: TGTGCCAGCAGCGAAAGCGGGAGGGAGCAGTTCTTC; CDR3: CASSESGREQFF
size: .; V: TRBV4-1; D: .; J: TRBJ2-7; DNA: TGCGCCAGCAGCCTCGGGACACCCTACGAGCAGTACTTC; CDR3: CASSLGTPYEQYF
size: .; V: TRBV11-1; D: TRBD1; J: TRBJ2-7; DNA: TGTGCCAGCTCTGGGGACAGGGGCTACGAGCAGTACTTC; CDR3: CASSGDRGYEQYF
size: .; V: TRBV7-9; D: .; J: TRBJ2-7; DNA: TGTGCCAGCAGCTCCCAGTACGAGCAGTACTTC; CDR3: CASSSQYEQYF
size: .; V: TRBV27; D: TRBD2; J: TRBJ2-3; DNA: TGTGCCAGCAGCCTAGCGGGGGCTAGCACAGATACGCAGTATTTT; CDR3: CASSLAGASTDTQYF
size: .; V: TRBV5-5; D: TRBD1; J: TRBJ2-7; DNA: TGTGCCAGCAGCTGGACAGGGGACTACGAGCAGTACTTC; CDR3: CASSWTGDYEQYF
size: .; V: TRBV19; D: .; J: TRBJ2-1; DNA: TGTGCCAGTAGTCCCCTAAGGTCGGGGGCCAACAATGAGCAGTTCTTC; CDR3: CASSPLRSGANNEQFF
size: few; V: TRBV29-1; D: TRBD2; J: TRBJ2-7; DNA: TGCAGCGTTGAGGGGATAGGGGGACTAGCGGGAACTTACGAGCAGTACTTC; CDR3: CSVEGIGGLAGTYEQYF
size: .; V: TRBV14; D: TRBD1; J: TRBJ1-2; DNA: TGTGCCAGCACCCCAAGGGGGCTCAGGCCAGATAACTATGGCTACACCTTC; CDR3: CASTPRGLRPDNYGYTF
size: once; V: TRBV11-1; D: TRBD2; J: TRBJ2-7; DNA: TGTGCCAGCAGCTTCGGGAGGGCCCCTGTAGAGCAGTACTTC; CDR3: CASSFGRAPVEQYF
size: .; V: TRBV21-1; D: .; J: TRBJ2-1; DNA: TGTGCCAGCGGAGCCCCCCGGGCGGGAGTGAAGAATGAGCAGTTCTTC; CDR3: CASGAPRAGVKNEQFF
size: once; V: TRBV7-8; D: .; J: TRBJ2-1; DNA: TGTGCCAGCAGCTTCCGACATTCGGGACTTTACAATGAGCAGTTCTTC; CDR3: CASSFRHSGLYNEQFF
size: .; V: TRBV9; D: .; J: TRBJ2-2; DNA: TGTGCCAGCAGCGTACAGGACGGAAACACCGGGGAGCTGTTTTTT; CDR3: CASSVQDGNTGELFF
size: .; V: TRBV7-9; D: .; J: TRBJ2-7; DNA: TGTGCCAGCAGCTTAGTTCCCACAGAGTACGAGCAGTACTTC; CDR3: CASSLVPTEYEQYF
size: .; V: TRBV19; D: TRBD1; J: TRBJ2-7; DNA: TGTGCCAGTAGAACCGGGACAGGGTATGACGAGCAGTACTTC; CDR3: CASRTGTGYDEQYF
size: .; V: TRBV9; D: .; J: TRBJ2-5; DNA: TGTGCCAGCAGCGTAGGGTGGCGTGAGACCCAGTACTTC; CDR3: CASSVGWRETQYF
size: .; V: TRBV2; D: .; J: TRBJ2-7; DNA: TGTGCCAGCAGGGAGGACAGATACGAGCAGTACTTC; CDR3: CASREDRYEQYF
size: .; V: TRBV18; D: TRBD2; J: TRBJ2-5; DNA: TGTGCCAGCTCACCCCTTACTAGCGGGGTCCGGGAGACCCAGTACTTC; CDR3: CASSPLTSGVRETQYF
size: .; V: TRBV28; D: .; J: TRBJ1-1; DNA: TGTGCCAGCAGTCCTTGGATAGAGGTGGACACTGAAGCTTTCTTT; CDR3: CASSPWIEVDTEAFF
size: .; V: TRBV5-1; D: .; J: TRBJ1-1; DNA: TGCGCCAGCAGCCCGGAGTCTAATGAAGCTTTCTTT; CDR3: CASSPESNEAFF
size: .; V: TRBV4-1; D: TRBD2; J: TRBJ2-5; DNA: TGCGCCAGCCGCGGGGGGGAGACCCAGTACTTC; CDR3: CASRGGETQYF
size: .; V: TRBV9; D: .; J: TRBJ2-7; DNA: TGTGCCAGCAGCGTAGCGTCACAGGGTTACGAGCAGTACTTC; CDR3: CASSVASQGYEQYF